This record concerns one TCR beta chain sequence. Its cognate antigen is unknown. Related graft donors supplied nonmyeloablative bone marrow transplants, and mixed chimerism was transient. The data belong to a study of Tregs in tolerant kidney transplant recipients. General study findings and limits: The small number of patients limits these findings pending further validation. This study did not directly address biological reproducibility.

The V gene's germline CDR1 is SGHKS and CDR2 YYEKEE (reference sequence). This CDR3 is built from 13 residues. V lost 5 bases and J lost 2; bases outside the gene matches: 2. Generated by immunoSEQ multiplex PCR, the TCRdb table keeps only in-frame clones and is missing some. Found here are some 57,000 clones, approximately 90% of them singletons; the top ten hold 15%. This chain connects TRBV5-5 to TRBJ2-3; 7 nucleotides align to TRBD2. This sequence originates from a human patient who received a combined kidney and bone marrow transplant. The T cells may come from the graft donor. The sample consisted of CD8+ T cells from blood (PBMCs), taken 24 months after the transplant. Here the CDR3 reads CASSSGLTDTQYF. The CDR3 nucleotides read TGTGCCAGCAGTAGCGGGCTCACAGATACGCAGTATTTT.